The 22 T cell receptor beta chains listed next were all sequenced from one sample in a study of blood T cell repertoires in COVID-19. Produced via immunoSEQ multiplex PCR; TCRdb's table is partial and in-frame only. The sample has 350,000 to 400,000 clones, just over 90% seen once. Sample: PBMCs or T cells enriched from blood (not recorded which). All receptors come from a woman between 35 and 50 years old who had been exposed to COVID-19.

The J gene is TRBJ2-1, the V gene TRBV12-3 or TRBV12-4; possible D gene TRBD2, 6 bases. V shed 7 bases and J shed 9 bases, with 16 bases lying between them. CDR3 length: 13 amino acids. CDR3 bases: TGTGCCAGCATCCGGCGGGGCTTGCGTGAGCAGTTCTTC. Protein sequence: CASIRRGLREQFF.

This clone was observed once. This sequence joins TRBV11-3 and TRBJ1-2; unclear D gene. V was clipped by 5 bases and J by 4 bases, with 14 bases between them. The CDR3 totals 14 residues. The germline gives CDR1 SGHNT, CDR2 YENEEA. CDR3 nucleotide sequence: TGTGCCAGCAGCATCTCCGTATCGGGCTATGGCTACACCTTC. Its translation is CASSISVSGYGYTF. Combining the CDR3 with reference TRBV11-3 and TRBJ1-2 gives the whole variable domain EAGVVQSPRYKIIEKKQPVAFWCNPISGHNTLYWYLQNLGQGPELLIRYENEEAVDDSQLPKDRFSAERLKGVDSTLKIQPAELGDSAVYLCASSISVSGYGYTFGSGTRLTVV.

The CDR3 region has the DNA TGTGCCAGCAGCCAAGGACTAGCGGGGGGGAAGAGCACAGATACGCAGTATTTT. This codes for CASSQGLAGGKSTDTQYF. The chain is built from TRBV5-4 and TRBJ2-3; 15 bases line up with TRBD2. CDR1 is SGHNT, CDR2 YYREEE, per germline (reference sequence). The CDR3 has 18 amino acids. V lost 4 bases to trimming and J lost 0 bases; unmatched junction nucleotides: 6.

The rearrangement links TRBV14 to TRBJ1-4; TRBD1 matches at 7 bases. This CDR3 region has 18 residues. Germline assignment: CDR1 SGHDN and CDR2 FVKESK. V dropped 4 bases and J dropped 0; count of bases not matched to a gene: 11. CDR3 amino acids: CASSRTSGGKATNEKLFF. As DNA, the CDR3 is TGTGCCAGCAGCCGAACCTCAGGGGGGAAAGCAACTAATGAAAAACTGTTTTTT.

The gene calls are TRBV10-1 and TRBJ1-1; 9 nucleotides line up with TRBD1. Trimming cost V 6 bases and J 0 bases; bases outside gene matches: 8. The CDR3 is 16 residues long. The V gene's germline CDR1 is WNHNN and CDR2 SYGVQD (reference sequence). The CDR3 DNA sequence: TGCGCCAGCAGCCCGGGACAGGGACCCATGAACACTGAAGCTTTCTTT. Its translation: CASSPGQGPMNTEAFF.

As DNA, the CDR3 is TGCGCCAGCAGCAGGGACACAGGGGAATATGGCTACACCTTC. It encodes CASSRDTGEYGYTF. This chain connects TRBV5-1 to TRBJ1-2; 7 bases agree with TRBD1. The germline CDR1 and CDR2 sequences are SGHRS and YFSETQ. J was trimmed by 5 bases and V by 4 bases; bases with no gene match: 8. The CDR3 runs 14 residues.

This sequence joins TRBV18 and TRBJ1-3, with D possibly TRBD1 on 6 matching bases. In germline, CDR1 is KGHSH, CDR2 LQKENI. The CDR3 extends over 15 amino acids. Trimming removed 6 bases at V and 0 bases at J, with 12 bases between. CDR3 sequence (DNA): TGTGCCAGCTCCCTGCAGGGGCGCTCTGGAAACACCATATATTTT. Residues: CASSLQGRSGNTIYF.

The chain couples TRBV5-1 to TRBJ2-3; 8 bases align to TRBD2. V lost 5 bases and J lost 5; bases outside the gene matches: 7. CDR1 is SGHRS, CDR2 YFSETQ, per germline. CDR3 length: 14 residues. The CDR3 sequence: CASRASGLIDTQYF. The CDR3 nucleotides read TGCGCCAGCAGGGCTAGCGGGCTTATAGATACGCAGTATTTT.

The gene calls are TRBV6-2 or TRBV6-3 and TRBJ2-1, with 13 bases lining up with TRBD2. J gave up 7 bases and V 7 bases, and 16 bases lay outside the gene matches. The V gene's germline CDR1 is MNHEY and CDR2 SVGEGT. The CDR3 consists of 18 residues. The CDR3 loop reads CASTPGTSGISFFNEQFF. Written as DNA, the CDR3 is TGTGCCAGCACCCCAGGGACTAGCGGGATAAGTTTTTTTAATGAGCAGTTCTTC.

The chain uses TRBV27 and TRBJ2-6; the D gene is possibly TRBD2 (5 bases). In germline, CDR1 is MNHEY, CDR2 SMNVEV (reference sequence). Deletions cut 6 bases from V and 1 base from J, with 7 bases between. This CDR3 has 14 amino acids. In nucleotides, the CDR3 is TGTGCCAGCAGCCCGGGGTCTGGGGCCAACGTCCTGACTTTC. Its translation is CASSPGSGANVLTF. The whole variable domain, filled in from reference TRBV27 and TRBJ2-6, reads EAQVTQNPRYLITVTGKKLTVTCSQNMNHEYMSWYRQDPGLGLRQIYYSMNVEVTDKGDVPEGYKVSRKEKRNFPLILESPSPNQTSLYFCASSPGSGANVLTFGAGSRLTVL.

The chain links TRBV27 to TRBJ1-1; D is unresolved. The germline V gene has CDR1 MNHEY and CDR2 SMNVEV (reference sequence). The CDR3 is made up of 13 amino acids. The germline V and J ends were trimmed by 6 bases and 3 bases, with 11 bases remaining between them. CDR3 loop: CASRPQSYTEAFF. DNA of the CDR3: TGTGCCAGCAGGCCACAGAGCTACACTGAAGCTTTCTTT.

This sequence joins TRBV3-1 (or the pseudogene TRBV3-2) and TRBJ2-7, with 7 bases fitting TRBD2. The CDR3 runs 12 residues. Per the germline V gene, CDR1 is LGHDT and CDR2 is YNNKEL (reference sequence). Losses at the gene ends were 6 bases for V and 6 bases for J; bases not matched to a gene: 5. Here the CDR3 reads CASSRTSVEQYF. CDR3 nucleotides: TGTGCCAGCAGTAGAACTAGCGTCGAGCAGTACTTC.

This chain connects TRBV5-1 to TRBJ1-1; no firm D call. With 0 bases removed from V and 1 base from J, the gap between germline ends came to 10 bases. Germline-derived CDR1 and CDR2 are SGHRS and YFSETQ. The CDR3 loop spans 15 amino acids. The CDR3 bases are TGCGCCAGCAGCTTGGAGTTCGGGAAGAACACTGAAGCTTTCTTT. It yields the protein CASSLEFGKNTEAFF.

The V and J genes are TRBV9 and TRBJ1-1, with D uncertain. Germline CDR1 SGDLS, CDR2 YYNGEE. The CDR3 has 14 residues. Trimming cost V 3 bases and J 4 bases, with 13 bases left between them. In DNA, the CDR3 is TGTGCCAGCAGCGCCGGGTCATTAAGCACTGAAGCTTTCTTT. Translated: CASSAGSLSTEAFF.

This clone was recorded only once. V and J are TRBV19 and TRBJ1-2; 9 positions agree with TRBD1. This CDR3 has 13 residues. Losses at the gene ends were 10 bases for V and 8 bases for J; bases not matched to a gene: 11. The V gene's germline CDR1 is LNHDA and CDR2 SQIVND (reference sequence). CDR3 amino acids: CATRRDRVSGYTF. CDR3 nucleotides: TGTGCCACCCGCCGGGACAGGGTATCGGGCTACACCTTC.

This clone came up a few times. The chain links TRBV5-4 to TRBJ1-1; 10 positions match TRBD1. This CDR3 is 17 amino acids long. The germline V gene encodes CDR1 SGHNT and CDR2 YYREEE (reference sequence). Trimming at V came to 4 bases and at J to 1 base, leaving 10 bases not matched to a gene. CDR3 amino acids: CASSLGGTGVGNTEAFF. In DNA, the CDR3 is TGTGCCAGCAGCCTGGGCGGGACAGGGGTCGGGAACACTGAAGCTTTCTTT.

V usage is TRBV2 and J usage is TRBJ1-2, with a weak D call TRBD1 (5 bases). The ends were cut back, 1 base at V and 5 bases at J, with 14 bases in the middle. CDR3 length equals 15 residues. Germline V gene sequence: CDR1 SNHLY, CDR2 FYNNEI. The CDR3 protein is CASSEEGQATYGYTF. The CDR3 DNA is TGTGCCAGCAGTGAAGAGGGGCAGGCCACTTATGGCTACACCTTC.

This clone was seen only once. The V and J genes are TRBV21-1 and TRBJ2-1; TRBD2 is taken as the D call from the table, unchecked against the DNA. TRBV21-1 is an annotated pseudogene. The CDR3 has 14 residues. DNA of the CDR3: TGTGCCAGCAGCAGGGCTAGCGGGATGTTTGAGCAGTTCTTC. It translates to CASSRASGMFEQFF.

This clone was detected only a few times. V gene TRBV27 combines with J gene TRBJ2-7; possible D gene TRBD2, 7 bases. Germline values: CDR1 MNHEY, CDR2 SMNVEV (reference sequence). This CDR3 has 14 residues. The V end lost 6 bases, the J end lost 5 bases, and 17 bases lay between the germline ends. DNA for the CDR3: TGTGCCAGCAGCCTACAGGGAGGGGGGGACGAGCAGTACTTC. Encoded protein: CASSLQGGGDEQYF.

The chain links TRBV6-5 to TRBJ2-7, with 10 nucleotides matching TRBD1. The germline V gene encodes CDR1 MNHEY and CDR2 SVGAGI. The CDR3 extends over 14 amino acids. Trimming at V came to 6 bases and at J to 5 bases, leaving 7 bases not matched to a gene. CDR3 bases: TGTGCCAGCAGCGACAGGGGGCGCTTCGACGAGCAGTACTTC. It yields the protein CASSDRGRFDEQYF.

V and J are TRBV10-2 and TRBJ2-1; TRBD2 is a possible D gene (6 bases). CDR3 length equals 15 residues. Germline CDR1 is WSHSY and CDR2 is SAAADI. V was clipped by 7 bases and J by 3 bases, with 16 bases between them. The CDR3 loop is CASIGLGLDYNEQFF. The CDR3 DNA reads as TGCGCCAGCATCGGGCTGGGACTTGACTACAATGAGCAGTTCTTC.

In DNA, the CDR3 is TGTGCCAGCAGCTCTGGGGCAGGGAGGTTGGTCGAGCAGTACTTC. Translating gives CASSSGAGRLVEQYF. The chain uses TRBV13 and TRBJ2-7; D possibly corresponds to TRBD2 (6 bases). This CDR3 is built from 15 residues. The ends were cut back, 4 bases at V and 6 bases at J, with 19 bases in the middle. CDR1 and CDR2 (germline): PRHDT, FYEKMQ (reference sequence). Looking up the rest from reference TRBV13 and TRBJ2-7 gives the full variable domain: AAGVIQSPRHLIKEKRETATLKCYPIPRHDTVYWYQQGPGQDPQFLISFYEKMQSDKGSIPDRFSAQQFSDYHSELNMSSLELGDSALYFCASSSGAGRLVEQYFGPGTRLTVT.